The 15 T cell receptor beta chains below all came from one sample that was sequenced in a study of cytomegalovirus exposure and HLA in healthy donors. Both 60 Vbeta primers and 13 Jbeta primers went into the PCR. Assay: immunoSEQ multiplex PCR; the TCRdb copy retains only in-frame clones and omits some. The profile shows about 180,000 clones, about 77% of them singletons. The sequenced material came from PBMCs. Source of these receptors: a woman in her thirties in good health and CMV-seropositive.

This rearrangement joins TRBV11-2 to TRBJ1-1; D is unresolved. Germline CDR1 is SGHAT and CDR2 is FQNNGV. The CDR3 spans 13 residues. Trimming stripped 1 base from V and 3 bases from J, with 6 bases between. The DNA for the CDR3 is TGTGCCAGCAGCTTAGCTCTATACACTGAAGCTTTCTTT. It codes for CASSLALYTEAFF.

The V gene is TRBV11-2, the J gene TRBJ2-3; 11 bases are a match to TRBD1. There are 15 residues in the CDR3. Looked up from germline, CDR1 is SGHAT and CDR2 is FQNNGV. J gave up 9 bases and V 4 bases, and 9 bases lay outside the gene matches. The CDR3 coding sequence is TGTGCCAGCAGCTCTCCGGGACAGGGGGGGTTGACGCAGTATTTT. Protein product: CASSSPGQGGLTQYF.

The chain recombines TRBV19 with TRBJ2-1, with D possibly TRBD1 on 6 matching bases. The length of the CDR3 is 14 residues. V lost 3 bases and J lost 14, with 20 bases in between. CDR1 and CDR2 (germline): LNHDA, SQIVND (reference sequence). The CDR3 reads CASSMGRDTIVEFF. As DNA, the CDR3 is TGTGCCAGTAGTATGGGAAGGGACACGATTGTGGAGTTCTTC. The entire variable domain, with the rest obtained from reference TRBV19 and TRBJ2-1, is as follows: DGGITQSPKYLFRKEGQNVTLSCEQNLNHDAMYWYRQDPGQGLRLIYYSQIVNDFQKGDIAEGYSVSREKKESFPLTVTSAQKNPTAFYLCASSMGRDTIVEFFGPGTRLTVL.

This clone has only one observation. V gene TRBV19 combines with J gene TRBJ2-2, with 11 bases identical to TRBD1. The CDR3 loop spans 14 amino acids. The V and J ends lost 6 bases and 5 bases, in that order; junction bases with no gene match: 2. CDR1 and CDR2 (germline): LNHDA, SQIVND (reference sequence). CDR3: CASRDRGRTGELFF. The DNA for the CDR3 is TGTGCCAGTAGGGACAGGGGGCGTACCGGGGAGCTGTTTTTT.

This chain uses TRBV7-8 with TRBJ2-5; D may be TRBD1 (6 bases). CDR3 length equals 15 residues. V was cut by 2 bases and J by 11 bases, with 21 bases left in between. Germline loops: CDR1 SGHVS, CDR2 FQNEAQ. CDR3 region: CASSLPTRGSTEQYF. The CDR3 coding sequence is TGTGCCAGCAGCTTACCGACCAGGGGATCGACGGAGCAGTACTTC.

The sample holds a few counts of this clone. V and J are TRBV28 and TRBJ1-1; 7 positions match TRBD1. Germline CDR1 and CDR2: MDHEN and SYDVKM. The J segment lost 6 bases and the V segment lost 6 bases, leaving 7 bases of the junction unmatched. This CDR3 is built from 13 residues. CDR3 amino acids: CASSSRGSPEAFF. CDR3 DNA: TGTGCCAGCAGCTCCAGGGGGTCCCCTGAAGCTTTCTTT.

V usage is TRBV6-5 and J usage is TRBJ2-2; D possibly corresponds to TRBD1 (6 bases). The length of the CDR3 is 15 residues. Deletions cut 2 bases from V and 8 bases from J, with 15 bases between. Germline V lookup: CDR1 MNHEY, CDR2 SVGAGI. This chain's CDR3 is CASSYQQGSAGELFF. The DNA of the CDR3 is TGTGCCAGCAGTTACCAGCAGGGGTCGGCGGGGGAGCTGTTTTTT.

CDR3 amino acids: CASSPSGVNQPQHF. CDR3 sequence (DNA): TGTGCCAGCAGTCCCTCGGGGGTCAATCAGCCCCAGCATTTT. The chain couples TRBV28 to TRBJ1-5; TRBD1 might be the D (5 bases). The germline gives CDR1 MDHEN, CDR2 SYDVKM. The CDR3 totals 14 residues. V shed 5 bases and J shed 3 bases, with 11 bases lying between them.

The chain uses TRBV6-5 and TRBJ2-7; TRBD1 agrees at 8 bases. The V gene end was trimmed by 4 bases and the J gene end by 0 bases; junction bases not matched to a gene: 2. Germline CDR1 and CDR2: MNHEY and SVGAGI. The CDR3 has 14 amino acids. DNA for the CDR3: TGTGCCAGCAGTTCCCAGGGGGCCTCCTACGAGCAGTACTTC. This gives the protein CASSSQGASYEQYF.

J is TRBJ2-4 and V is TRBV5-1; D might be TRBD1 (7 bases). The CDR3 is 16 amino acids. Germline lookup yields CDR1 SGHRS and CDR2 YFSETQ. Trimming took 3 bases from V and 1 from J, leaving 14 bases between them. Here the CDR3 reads CASSSTGSGAKNIQYF. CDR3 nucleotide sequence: TGCGCCAGCAGCTCGACAGGGAGCGGGGCCAAAAACATTCAGTACTTC. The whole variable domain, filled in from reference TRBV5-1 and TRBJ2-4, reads KAGVTQTPRYLIKTRGQQVTLSCSPISGHRSVSWYQQTPGQGLQFLFEYFSETQRNKGNFPGRFSGRQFSNSRSEMNVSTLELGDSALYLCASSSTGSGAKNIQYFGAGTRLSVL.

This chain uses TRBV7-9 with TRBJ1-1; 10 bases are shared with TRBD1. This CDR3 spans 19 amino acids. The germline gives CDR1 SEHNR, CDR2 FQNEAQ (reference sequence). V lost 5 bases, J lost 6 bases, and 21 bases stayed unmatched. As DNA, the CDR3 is TGTGCCAGCAGCCCGCACAGGGGGGCCCTGACAGGGGGCAAGGCTGAAGCTTTCTTT. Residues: CASSPHRGALTGGKAEAFF.

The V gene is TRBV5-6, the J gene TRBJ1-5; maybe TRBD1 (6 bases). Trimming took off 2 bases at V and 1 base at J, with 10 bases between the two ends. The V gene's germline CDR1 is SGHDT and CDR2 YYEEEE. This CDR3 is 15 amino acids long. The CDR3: CASSFGQGSNQPQHF. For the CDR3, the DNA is TGTGCCAGCAGCTTCGGGCAGGGGAGCAATCAGCCCCAGCATTTT.

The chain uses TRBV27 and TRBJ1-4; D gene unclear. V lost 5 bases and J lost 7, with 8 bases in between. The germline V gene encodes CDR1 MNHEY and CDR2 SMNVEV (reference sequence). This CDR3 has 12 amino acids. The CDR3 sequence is CASSPPSEKLFF. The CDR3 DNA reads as TGTGCCAGCAGTCCACCCAGTGAAAAACTGTTTTTT. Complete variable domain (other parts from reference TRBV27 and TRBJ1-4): EAQVTQNPRYLITVTGKKLTVTCSQNMNHEYMSWYRQDPGLGLRQIYYSMNVEVTDKGDVPEGYKVSRKEKRNFPLILESPSPNQTSLYFCASSPPSEKLFFGSGTQLSVL.

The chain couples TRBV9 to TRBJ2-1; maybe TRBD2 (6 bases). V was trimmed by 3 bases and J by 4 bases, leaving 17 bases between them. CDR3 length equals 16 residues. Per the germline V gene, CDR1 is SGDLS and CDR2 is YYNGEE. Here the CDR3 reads CASSGGTFPLYNEQFF. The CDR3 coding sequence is TGTGCCAGCAGCGGAGGGACTTTTCCCCTATACAATGAGCAGTTCTTC. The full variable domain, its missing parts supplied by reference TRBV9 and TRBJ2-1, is DSGVTQTPKHLITATGQRVTLRCSPRSGDLSVYWYQQSLDQGLQFLIQYYNGEERAKGNILERFSAQQFPDLHSELNLSSLELGDSALYFCASSGGTFPLYNEQFFGPGTRLTVL.

CDR3 DNA sequence: TGTGCCAGCAGTTTTACTCGGAGCTCCTACGAGCAGTACTTC. Translating it yields CASSFTRSSYEQYF. The chain is built from TRBV28 and TRBJ2-7; the D is unclear. CDR3 size: 14 residues. V was clipped by 3 bases and J by 0 bases, with 9 bases between them. Germline assignment: CDR1 MDHEN and CDR2 SYDVKM. The variable domain in full, completed from reference TRBV28 and TRBJ2-7, reads DVKVTQSSRYLVKRTGEKVFLECVQDMDHENMFWYRQDPGLGLRLIYFSYDVKMKEKGDIPEGYSVSREKKERFSLILESASTNQTSMYLCASSFTRSSYEQYFGPGTRLTVT.